The 16 T cell receptor beta chains below come from one sample, sequenced in a study of control samples from healthy donors and cancer patients (dated by TCRdb to the early 2020s). The method behind the library was the immunoSEQ multiplex PCR assay. This immuneACCESS table, as held by TCRdb, lists in-frame sequences with V and J called but not all clones. Of the missing ones, under half trace to an unresolved V gene in checked studies; the others have no known cause. In this sample the table shows approximately 220,000 clones, roughly 94% of which occur a single time. The top ten clonotypes cover more than 1.3% of the sample. Sequencing used blood. These receptors were taken from a man in his forties or fifties in good health.

The V call is TRBV7-2, the J call TRBJ1-1; D remains ambiguous. Trimming removed 5 bases at V and 4 bases at J, with 11 bases between. The germline V gene has CDR1 SGHTA and CDR2 FQGNSA. The CDR3 runs 13 residues. CDR3: CASSPSGGTEAFF. Written as DNA, the CDR3 is TGTGCCAGCAGCCCGAGCGGTGGCACTGAAGCTTTCTTT.

The chain links TRBV18 to TRBJ1-1, with D perhaps TRBD1 (6 bases). The V end was cut by 5 bases, the J end by 6 bases, with 13 bases between. The germline gives CDR1 KGHSH, CDR2 LQKENI. CDR3 length: 13 amino acids. CDR3 in amino acids: CASSTRQDPEAFF. CDR3 nucleotide sequence: TGTGCCAGCTCAACGAGACAGGACCCTGAAGCTTTCTTT.

The chain combines TRBV27 with TRBJ1-1; D might be TRBD1 (6 bases). The CDR3 covers 15 residues. Germline V lookup: CDR1 MNHEY, CDR2 SMNVEV (reference sequence). V shed 1 base and J shed 3 bases, with 12 bases lying between them. The CDR3 DNA follows: TGTGCCAGCAGTTTATTGGGGGGGGCCCACACTGAAGCTTTCTTT. It specifies CASSLLGGAHTEAFF.

This sequence joins TRBV9 and TRBJ2-3, with D perhaps TRBD1 or TRBD2 (6 bases each). Germline lookup yields CDR1 SGDLS and CDR2 YYNGEE. The germline V and J ends were trimmed by 4 bases and 0 bases, with 15 bases remaining between them. The CDR3 runs to 16 residues. As DNA, the CDR3 is TGTGCCAGCAGCCCCCGGGGGCCGATCAGCACAGATACGCAGTATTTT. Amino acids: CASSPRGPISTDTQYF.

Notes on this clone: Additional DNA sequences in this sample encode the identical CDR3. This sequence joins TRBV5-1 and TRBJ2-5, with D possibly TRBD1 on 6 matching bases. Germline assignment: CDR1 SGHRS and CDR2 YFSETQ. The CDR3 covers 13 residues. The V gene lost 2 bases and the J gene lost 3 bases, with 8 bases spanning the gap. The CDR3 region has the DNA TGCGCCAGCAGCTTCCCAGGGGAAGAGACCCAGTACTTC. Its translation: CASSFPGEETQYF.

This clone was seen a single time. The V gene is TRBV7-9, the J gene TRBJ2-1; 8 bases agree with TRBD2. V lost 5 bases to trimming and J lost 7 bases; unmatched junction nucleotides: 4. The CDR3 has 13 amino acids. Germline V gene sequence: CDR1 SEHNR, CDR2 FQNEAQ (reference sequence). The CDR3, as DNA: TGTGCCAGCAGCCCAAGCGGGGGTAATGAGCAGTTCTTC. Translating gives CASSPSGGNEQFF.

CDR3 residues: CASTTGGHGYTF. Here the CDR3 DNA reads TGTGCCAGTACAACAGGGGGACATGGCTACACCTTC. This rearrangement joins TRBV3-1 (or the pseudogene TRBV3-2) to TRBJ1-2, with 8 bases identical to TRBD1. The CDR3 has 12 residues. The junction had 6 bases not matched to a gene; V was cut back by 9 bases and J by 6 bases. Per the germline V gene, CDR1 is LGHDT and CDR2 is YNNKEL (reference sequence).

V usage is TRBV4-1 and J usage is TRBJ1-1; D unresolved. The CDR3 has 16 amino acids. Germline-derived CDR1 and CDR2 are MGHRA and YSYEKL. V was shortened by 4 bases and J by 2 bases, with 17 bases between the two germline ends. CDR3 bases: TGCGCCAGCAGCCCAATCGGCCGGGCCCTCAACACTGAAGCTTTCTTT. This translates into CASSPIGRALNTEAFF.

J is TRBJ2-3 and V is TRBV7-9; 7 nucleotides match TRBD2. The CDR3 contains 15 residues. V was pared by 1 base and J by 3 bases, with 4 bases of the junction left unmatched. The germline CDR1 and CDR2 sequences are SEHNR and FQNEAQ (reference sequence). DNA for the CDR3: TGTGCCAGCAGCTTAGGGACTAGTCGGACAGATACGCAGTATTTT. Translated, it gives CASSLGTSRTDTQYF.

The chain is built from TRBV6-1 and TRBJ2-1; tentative D call: TRBD1 (6 bases). CDR3 length equals 16 residues. Trimming removed 2 bases at V and 3 bases at J, with 14 bases between. The germline gives CDR1 MNHNS, CDR2 SASEGT. The CDR3 DNA follows: TGTGCCAGCAGTGAAATCGCGTGGGACAACTACAATGAGCAGTTCTTC. Protein: CASSEIAWDNYNEQFF.

The chain uses TRBV29-1 and TRBJ2-7; 7 bases are a match to TRBD1. This CDR3 comprises 11 residues. Germline V gene lookup returns CDR1 SQVTM and CDR2 ANQGSEA. Losses at the gene ends were 8 bases for V and 2 bases for J; bases not matched to a gene: 3. The CDR3 DNA reads as TGCAGCACAGGGGCGACCTACGAGCAGTACGTC. This sequence encodes CSTGATYEQYV.

The table lists this clone with a few counts. The chain joins TRBV6-5 to TRBJ2-7; D ambiguous. V was trimmed by 10 bases and J by 2 bases, leaving 15 bases between them. This CDR3 region has 13 residues. Germline V gene sequence: CDR1 MNHEY, CDR2 SVGAGI. CDR3 DNA sequence: TGTGCCACCTTGACGGAAGCACCCTACGAGCAGTACTTC. This gives the protein CATLTEAPYEQYF.

For this clone: In the same sample, other DNA sequences code for this CDR3. The J gene is TRBJ1-3, the V gene TRBV24-1; D remains ambiguous. This CDR3 contains 14 residues. The V end was cut by 4 bases, the J end by 0 bases, with 6 bases between. CDR1 and CDR2 from the germline V gene are KGHDR and SFDVKD. CDR3 region: CATSDRNSGNTIYF. The CDR3 DNA sequence: TGTGCCACCAGTGACCGGAACTCTGGAAACACCATATATTTT.

The rearrangement links TRBV2 to TRBJ2-5; weak D call: TRBD2 (6 bases). This CDR3 comprises 13 residues. V dropped 6 bases and J dropped 4 bases, with 12 bases sitting between them. The germline V gene has CDR1 SNHLY and CDR2 FYNNEI. In DNA form, the CDR3 reads TGTGCCAGCAGGGCCGACGGGGGAGAGACCCAGTACTTC. This encodes CASRADGGETQYF.

The chain recombines TRBV10-2 with TRBJ1-5; no reliable D call. CDR1 and CDR2 (germline): WSHSY, SAAADI. The V gene lost 5 bases and the J gene lost 4 bases, with 9 bases spanning the gap. CDR3 length: 13 residues. CDR3 amino acids: CASSLTENQPQHF. The CDR3 DNA follows: TGCGCCAGCAGTTTAACAGAAAATCAGCCCCAGCATTTT.

This chain links TRBV6-5 with TRBJ1-6; a weak D match, TRBD1 (5 bases). Germline CDR1 MNHEY, CDR2 SVGAGI. The germline V and J ends were trimmed by 2 bases and 8 bases, with 16 bases remaining between them. This CDR3 is built from 16 residues. CDR3 loop: CASSYRGIGRDSPLHF. The CDR3 region has the DNA TGTGCCAGCAGTTACCGGGGGATTGGGAGAGATTCACCCCTCCACTTT.